One and the same sample provided the 28 T cell receptor beta chains below, sequenced in a study of CD8 T cells in Susac syndrome. With random hexamers, reverse transcription was performed on roughly 0.45 to 1 ug of RNA. Via MiXCR, TCRdb re-called the immunoSEQ multiplex PCR reads, giving one row per CDR3 protein. The sample holds about 140,000 distinct CDR3 sequences, 85% to 95% seen once. Input material: CD8+ T cells from PBMCs. The receptors shown here come from a human donor with Susac syndrome.

The chain employs TRBV30 and TRBJ1-1, with D perhaps matching TRBD1 (6 bases). Germline values: CDR1 GTSNPN, CDR2 SVGIG (reference sequence). This CDR3 has 12 amino acids. Trimming took 1 base from V and 9 from J, leaving 12 bases between them. The CDR3 is CAWSGVTGKAFF. Written as DNA, the CDR3 is TGTGCCTGGAGTGGAGTGACAGGAAAAGCTTTCTTT. Filled out from reference TRBV30 and TRBJ1-1, the complete variable domain reads SQTIHQWPATLVQPVGSPLSLECTVEGTSNPNLYWYRQAAGRGLQLLFYSVGIGQISSEVPQNLSASRPQDRQFILSSKKLLLSDSGFYLCAWSGVTGKAFFGQGTRLTVV.

In this sample, this clonotype turned up a few times. This rearrangement joins TRBV2 to TRBJ2-7, with 9 bases matching TRBD2. CDR1 is SNHLY and CDR2 is FYNNEI in the germline V gene. The CDR3 contains 16 residues. J was trimmed by 0 bases and V by 5 bases; bases with no gene match: 8. CDR3 in amino acids: CASSRGLARSSYEQYF. The CDR3, as DNA: TGTGCCAGCAGTCGAGGACTAGCGAGGAGCTCCTACGAGCAGTACTTC.

In its sample, this clonotype was seen once. The chain combines TRBV7-6 with TRBJ1-5; 7 bases are shared with TRBD1. The germline V gene has CDR1 SGHVS and CDR2 FNYEAQ. The CDR3 runs 17 residues. Unmatched junction bases numbered 10, after V lost 2 bases and J lost 3 bases. CDR3 protein: CASSLSRQGAYNQPQHF. CDR3 sequence (DNA): TGTGCCAGCAGCTTAAGTAGACAGGGAGCTTACAATCAGCCCCAGCATTTT. Looking up the rest from reference TRBV7-6 and TRBJ1-5 gives the full variable domain: GAGVSQSPRYKVTKRGQDVALRCDPISGHVSLYWYRQALGQGPEFLTYFNYEAQQDKSGLPNDRFSAERPEGSISTLTIQRTEQRDSAMYRCASSLSRQGAYNQPQHFGDGTRLSIL.

The CDR3 bases are TGCAGTGCTAATACCGGGGGGGAGCAGTTCTTC. Translated, it gives CSANTGGEQFF. This rearrangement joins TRBV20-1 to TRBJ2-1, with 7 bases aligning to TRBD2. Germline lookup yields CDR1 DFQATT and CDR2 SNEGSKA (reference sequence). V was clipped by 4 bases and J by 10 bases; unmatched bases: 4. The CDR3 has 11 residues.

The chain employs TRBV3-1 and TRBJ2-3; TRBD2 matches 11 bases. CDR3 length equals 15 residues. Germline V gene data show CDR1 as LGHDT and CDR2 as YNNKEL (reference sequence). After removal of 3 bases from V and 3 bases from J, the junction contained 2 bases not matched to a gene. The CDR3 spells CASSHRTSGTDTQYF. The DNA for the CDR3 is TGTGCCAGCAGCCATAGGACTAGCGGGACAGATACGCAGTATTTT.

This chain connects TRBV29-1 to TRBJ2-1, with D perhaps TRBD2 (5 bases). The V gene lost 7 bases and the J gene lost 7 bases, with 32 bases spanning the gap. The CDR3 sequence is 18 residues long. The germline CDR1 and CDR2 sequences are SQVTM and ANQGSEA. The CDR3 region has the DNA TGCAGCGCCGGAGGTCAATTACGCCGGGTCTCGGGGTGGAATGAGCAGTTCTTC. It specifies CSAGGQLRRVSGWNEQFF.

This clonotype has only a few counts. V is TRBV12-3 or TRBV12-4 and J is TRBJ2-1; 7 bases align to TRBD2. The trim removed 5 bases at V and 3 bases at J, leaving 4 bases unmatched. This CDR3 has 14 amino acids. CDR3 region: CASSPSGGYNEQFF. DNA of the CDR3: TGTGCCAGCAGTCCTAGCGGAGGCTACAATGAGCAGTTCTTC.

This clonotype was recorded once. The chain is built from TRBV3-1 and TRBJ2-6, with TRBD1 matching over 9 bases. The CDR3 covers 19 residues. Germline trimming cut 0 bases from V and 0 bases from J; bases unmatched to any gene: 6. Germline CDR1 reads LGHDT; CDR2 reads YNNKEL (reference sequence). The CDR3 sequence: CASSQDRPGQGSGANVLTF. CDR3 bases: TGTGCCAGCAGCCAAGATCGCCCGGGACAGGGCTCTGGGGCCAACGTCCTGACTTTC.

There are a few counts of this clonotype. This chain's CDR3 is CASSVAGEQFF. CDR3 nucleotides: TGTGCCAGCAGCGTCGCGGGAGAGCAGTTCTTC. The genes are TRBV9 and TRBJ2-1, with D perhaps TRBD2 (6 bases). The CDR3 sequence is 11 residues long. Germline values: CDR1 SGDLS, CDR2 YYNGEE. The ends were cut back, 2 bases at V and 10 bases at J, with 7 bases in the middle.

The CDR3 bases are TGCAGTGCCGAGGACCCCCTTGCTACCTACAATGAGCAGTTCTTC. Translation: CSAEDPLATYNEQFF. The J gene is TRBJ2-1, the V gene TRBV20-1, with unresolved D. The germline V gene has CDR1 DFQATT and CDR2 SNEGSKA (reference sequence). V lost 6 bases and J lost 2, with 17 bases in between. There are 15 residues in the CDR3.

The chain carries TRBV9 and TRBJ2-3, with TRBD2 identical over 13 bases. The CDR3 has 16 residues. J lost 5 bases, V lost 4 bases, and 7 bases had no gene match. Germline CDR1 is SGDLS and CDR2 is YYNGEE. The CDR3, as DNA: TGTGCCAGCAGCACCGGGACTAGCGGGGAGATAGATACGCAGTATTTT. It is translated as CASSTGTSGEIDTQYF. Complete variable domain (other parts from reference TRBV9 and TRBJ2-3): DSGVTQTPKHLITATGQRVTLRCSPRSGDLSVYWYQQSLDQGLQFLIQYYNGEERAKGNILERFSAQQFPDLHSELNLSSLELGDSALYFCASSTGTSGEIDTQYFGPGTRLTVL.

The chain links TRBV5-4 to TRBJ2-5, with D uncertain. There are 16 residues in the CDR3. V was shortened by 3 bases and J by 5 bases, with 20 bases between the two germline ends. Looked up from germline, CDR1 is SGHNT and CDR2 is YYREEE (reference sequence). Written as DNA, the CDR3 is TGTGCCAGCAGCTCCCGCGAAACACCTAACCGGGAGACCCAGTACTTC. Translation gives CASSSRETPNRETQYF.

The chain has TRBV9 and TRBJ2-3; D is uncertain. Germline CDR1 reads SGDLS; CDR2 reads YYNGEE. The CDR3 length is 13 residues. The germline V and J ends were trimmed by 3 bases and 8 bases, with 13 bases remaining between them. CDR3 loop: CASSASGEITQYF. Here the CDR3 DNA reads TGTGCCAGCAGCGCGAGTGGTGAGATTACGCAGTATTTT. Supplemented by reference TRBV9 and TRBJ2-3, the full variable domain reads DSGVTQTPKHLITATGQRVTLRCSPRSGDLSVYWYQQSLDQGLQFLIQYYNGEERAKGNILERFSAQQFPDLHSELNLSSLELGDSALYFCASSASGEITQYFGPGTRLTVL.

This rearrangement joins TRBV6-1 to TRBJ2-3; a possible D gene is TRBD1 (6 bases). With 5 bases removed from V and 0 bases from J, the gap between germline ends came to 9 bases. This CDR3 has 14 amino acids. The germline V gene has CDR1 MNHNS and CDR2 SASEGT. Here the CDR3 DNA reads TGTGCCAGCAGTATTCAGGGGAGCACAGATACGCAGTATTTT. Amino acid sequence: CASSIQGSTDTQYF.

This chain connects TRBV5-1 to TRBJ2-3; D is unclear. From germline, CDR1 is SGHRS and CDR2 YFSETQ. Trimming removed 1 base at V and 4 bases at J, with 16 bases between. The CDR3 loop spans 16 amino acids. The CDR3 here is CASSLLPQTPPDTQYF. The CDR3 DNA reads as TGCGCCAGCAGCTTGCTTCCCCAAACCCCACCAGATACGCAGTATTTT.

Here the CDR3 DNA reads TGTGCCAGCAGCCCGCCCGGGGAGGGGAATGAAAAACTGTTTTTT. Translated, it gives CASSPPGEGNEKLFF. The chain employs TRBV7-9 and TRBJ1-4; TRBD1 is a possible D gene (5 bases). The CDR3 sequence is 15 residues long. V was shortened by 5 bases and J by 5 bases, with 15 bases between the two germline ends. Per the germline V gene, CDR1 is SEHNR and CDR2 is FQNEAQ (reference sequence).

The chain recombines TRBV27 with TRBJ1-1, with TRBD1 matching 10 bases. Germline V gives CDR1 MNHEY, CDR2 SMNVEV (reference sequence). Losses at the gene ends were 5 bases for V and 4 bases for J; bases not matched to a gene: 10. This CDR3 comprises 16 residues. The CDR3 region is CASSPGTGVAVTEAFF. CDR3 nucleotide sequence: TGTGCCAGCAGTCCTGGGACAGGGGTTGCGGTCACTGAAGCTTTCTTT.

The genes are TRBV5-1 and TRBJ2-7; TRBD1 is a possible D gene (5 bases). This CDR3 is 14 amino acids long. The V gene lost 0 bases and the J gene lost 4 bases, with 11 bases spanning the gap. CDR1 is SGHRS and CDR2 is YFSETQ in the germline V gene. The CDR3 here is CASSLGDSLYEQYF. As DNA, the CDR3 is TGCGCCAGCAGCTTGGGAGACAGCTTATACGAGCAGTACTTC.

V and J are TRBV9 and TRBJ2-5; D gene uncertain. V was trimmed by 5 bases and J by 0 bases, leaving 8 bases between them. The CDR3 totals 13 residues. Per the germline V gene, CDR1 is SGDLS and CDR2 is YYNGEE. The CDR3 is CASSSENQETQYF. The CDR3 DNA reads as TGTGCCAGCAGTTCGGAAAACCAAGAGACCCAGTACTTC.

The chain has TRBV27 and TRBJ2-7; no clear D gene. Trimming took off 5 bases at V and 6 bases at J, with 17 bases between the two ends. This CDR3 is built from 14 residues. The germline V gene has CDR1 MNHEY and CDR2 SMNVEV (reference sequence). CDR3 DNA: TGTGCCAGCAGTGGTGTTGGCGGATCATCCGAGCAGTACTTC. It codes for CASSGVGGSSEQYF.

This sequence joins TRBV2 and TRBJ2-1, with 9 positions matching TRBD1. V gave up 6 bases and J gave up 15 bases; unmatched junction bases: 18. This CDR3 is 15 amino acids long. The V gene's germline CDR1 is SNHLY and CDR2 FYNNEI. CDR3 region: CASRVSPGTGTEVFF. CDR3 sequence (DNA): TGTGCCAGCAGAGTAAGTCCCGGGACAGGGACGGAGGTGTTCTTC.

The chain links TRBV5-1 to TRBJ2-1, with D possibly being TRBD2 (5 bases). This CDR3 comprises 17 residues. The germline gives CDR1 SGHRS, CDR2 YFSETQ. Deletions cut 1 base from V and 4 bases from J, with 18 bases between. The CDR3 reads CASSLTRRHRPYNEQFF. The CDR3 DNA is TGCGCCAGCAGCTTGACCAGGAGGCACCGACCTTACAATGAGCAGTTCTTC.

V usage is TRBV24-1 and J usage is TRBJ2-1; TRBD2 agrees at 13 bases. The germline gives CDR1 KGHDR, CDR2 SFDVKD. CDR3 length: 15 amino acids. With V trimmed by 6 bases and J by 6 bases, 4 bases remained unmatched. CDR3 coding DNA: TGTGCCACCAGTCCACTAGCGGGAGGGCCCAATGAGCAGTTCTTC. Translated: CATSPLAGGPNEQFF.

This clonotype occurred once. The rearrangement joins TRBV24-1 to TRBJ2-1, with TRBD2 matching over 14 bases. With V trimmed by 4 bases and J by 0 bases, 1 base remained unmatched. Germline V lookup: CDR1 KGHDR, CDR2 SFDVKD. This CDR3 comprises 17 residues. The CDR3 loop is CATSEGTSGSSYNEQFF. The CDR3 DNA is TGTGCCACCAGTGAGGGGACTAGCGGGAGCTCCTACAATGAGCAGTTCTTC.

The CDR3 loop reads CASGTAYNEQFF. CDR3 DNA: TGTGCTAGTGGGACCGCGTACAATGAGCAGTTCTTC. The chain couples TRBV12-5 to TRBJ2-1; the D is unclear. The V and J ends lost 6 bases and 4 bases respectively, with 7 bases between them. CDR1 is LGHNT, CDR2 FRNRAP, per germline. This CDR3 has 12 residues.

The V and J genes are TRBV6-5 and TRBJ1-2, with TRBD1 as a possible D gene (5 bases). Germline CDR1 is MNHEY and CDR2 is SVGAGI. V gave up 0 bases and J gave up 3 bases, with 8 bases separating them. The CDR3 covers 14 residues. In DNA form, the CDR3 reads TGTGCCAGCAGTTACTCGAAAGGGGACTATGGCTACACCTTC. Encoded protein: CASSYSKGDYGYTF.

J is TRBJ1-2 and V is TRBV18; weak D call: TRBD1 (6 bases). V was trimmed by 3 bases and J by 8 bases, leaving 13 bases between them. The CDR3 contains 13 residues. Germline values: CDR1 KGHSH, CDR2 LQKENI. The DNA of the CDR3 is TGTGCCAGCTCACCTTCGGGACAACAAGGCTACACCTTC. As protein: CASSPSGQQGYTF. The complete variable domain, with remaining parts taken from reference TRBV18 and TRBJ1-2, reads NAGVMQNPRHLVRRRGQEARLRCSPMKGHSHVYWYRQLPEEGLKFMVYLQKENIIDESGMPKERFSAEFPKEGPSILRIQQVVRGDSAAYFCASSPSGQQGYTFGSGTRLTVV.

This chain connects TRBV9 to TRBJ2-3; D is unclear. This CDR3 is built from 14 residues. CDR1 and CDR2 (germline): SGDLS, YYNGEE. Trimming shortened V by 0 bases and J by 3 bases, and 8 bases separated the two germline ends. The DNA of the CDR3 is TGTGCCAGCAGCGTAGATGATTCTACAGATACGCAGTATTTT. Amino acid sequence: CASSVDDSTDTQYF.